This paragraph covers one T cell receptor (beta chain) sequence. In its sample, this clonotype was seen many times. Its recognized antigen is unknown. No base qualities exist here, and no much larger clone lies one base off it. These data come from a study of glioma-infiltrating T cells listed by TCRdb under 2016. Looking at the study overall: Glioma tissue, non-neoplastic brain tissue and matched peripheral blood mononuclear cells were used as sources from which TCR alpha- and beta-chain repertoires were sequenced. To gauge divergence between tissue and blood T-cell populations, every tissue-infiltrating repertoire was compared against the peripheral blood repertoire from the same patient. Three low-grade glioma patients, fewer than 10 primary glioblastoma patients and three non-glioma patients contributing non-neoplastic brain tissue were included in the paired cohort. Results the study describes overall, beyond this receptor: VJ-independent divergence between tissue and blood was below expectation in non-neoplastic patients but above expectation in all gliomas, especially low-grade gliomas. Very few CDR3 sequences were found to be shared between tissue and blood, and this scarcity was attributed to high CDR3 diversity and limited sampling. The group comparisons were based on small numbers of patients: three non-neoplastic, three low-grade glioma and roughly eight glioblastoma patients.

Reading from cysteine to phenylalanine, the CDR3 counts 12 amino acids. Left in the record is the CDR3 DNA by itself, 36 bases read in frame from the first base. V is pared back by 3 bases and J by 6 bases, with 5 bases lying between the germline termini. The iRepertoire nested amplicon-rescue multiplex PCR (arm-PCR) platform was used to amplify TCR alpha and beta CDR3 regions from RNA. For one-step reverse transcription and amplification, about 95-400 ng of tissue mRNA or PBMC total RNA was used as input. Following bead purification, Illumina adapters were added through a secondary multiplex PCR, and the libraries were then gel-purified between 200 and 400 bp. Libraries carried internal 6-nucleotide barcodes used for demultiplexing. Sequencing of libraries was performed on an Illumina MiSeq with 2x220 or 2x250 nucleotide paired-end reads. The authors' analysis ran thus. FLASH 1.2.11 was used to merge paired reads, and BWA-MEM then aligned the reads to the GRCh37 human genome before TRA and TRB reads were extracted. V and J assignment used an IMGT-derived reference of cassette sequences and CDR3 motifs that included pseudogenes. Reads were translated in three frames, and productive CDR3s were defined as those with a C...FGXG motif and no stop codons. Unique combinations of V-J cassette pair and CDR3 amino acid sequence were defined as clonotypes. Reads were filtered by Hamming distance, with the threshold set by the sequence error rate of each sample in mapped regions. TCRdb applied fastp at Q25 and MiXCR to the public reads, then kept only in-frame beta chains. Every entry covers one CDR3 protein and lists the most common genes and DNA from its rows. None of the V and J calls come from the authors' own analysis; TCRdb made them. In all, the sample holds over 100,000 distinct CDR3 sequences, and less than 30% of those were seen once. The top ten constitute 35% of the sample.

The sequence derives from a human donor with low-grade glioma or glioblastoma, undergoing nonglioma brain surgery, or in good health (not recorded which). The V and J genes are TRBV12-3 or TRBV12-4 and TRBJ1-4; the D gene lacks a confident call. The sequenced material came from glioma tissue, nonneoplastic brain tissue, or PBMCs (not recorded which). The CDR3 is CASSFSHEKLFF. The DNA is as follows: TGTGCCAGCAGTTTCTCTCATGAAAAACTGTTTTTT.